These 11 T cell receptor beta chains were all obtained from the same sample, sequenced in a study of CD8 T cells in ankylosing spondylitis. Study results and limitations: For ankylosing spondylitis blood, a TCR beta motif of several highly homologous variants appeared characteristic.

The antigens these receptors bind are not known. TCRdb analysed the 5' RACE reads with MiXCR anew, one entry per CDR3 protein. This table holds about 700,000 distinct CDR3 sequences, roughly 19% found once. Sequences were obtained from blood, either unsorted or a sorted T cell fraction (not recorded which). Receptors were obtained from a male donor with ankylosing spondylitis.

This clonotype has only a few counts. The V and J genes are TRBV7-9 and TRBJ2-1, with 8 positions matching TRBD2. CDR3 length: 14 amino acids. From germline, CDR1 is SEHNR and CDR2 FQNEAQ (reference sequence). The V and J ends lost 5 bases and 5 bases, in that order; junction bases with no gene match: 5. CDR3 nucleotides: TGTGCCAGCAGCCCGGGGGGGCCCAACAATGAGCAGTTCTTC. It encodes CASSPGGPNNEQFF.

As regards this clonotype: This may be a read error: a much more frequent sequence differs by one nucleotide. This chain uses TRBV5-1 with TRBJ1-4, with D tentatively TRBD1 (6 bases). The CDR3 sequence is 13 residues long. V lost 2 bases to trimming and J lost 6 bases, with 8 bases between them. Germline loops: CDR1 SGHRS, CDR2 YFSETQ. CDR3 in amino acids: CASSFAGDEKLFF. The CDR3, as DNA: TGCGCCAGCAGCTTTGCAGGGGATGAAAAACTGTTTTTT.

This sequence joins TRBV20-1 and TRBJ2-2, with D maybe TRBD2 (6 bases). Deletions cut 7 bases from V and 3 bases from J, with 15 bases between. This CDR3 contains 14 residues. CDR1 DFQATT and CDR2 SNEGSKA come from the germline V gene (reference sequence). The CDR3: CSVSRSGDTGELFF. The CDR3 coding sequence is TGCAGTGTCTCACGTAGCGGTGACACCGGGGAGCTGTTTTTT.

In DNA, the CDR3 is TGCAGTGCTAGACGTTTCGGCGAGCAGTACTTC. Amino acids: CSARRFGEQYF. This chain uses TRBV20-1 with TRBJ2-7; no clear D gene. V was clipped by 2 bases and J by 6 bases, with 8 bases between them. Germline V CDR1 and CDR2: DFQATT, SNEGSKA (reference sequence). The CDR3 extends over 11 amino acids.

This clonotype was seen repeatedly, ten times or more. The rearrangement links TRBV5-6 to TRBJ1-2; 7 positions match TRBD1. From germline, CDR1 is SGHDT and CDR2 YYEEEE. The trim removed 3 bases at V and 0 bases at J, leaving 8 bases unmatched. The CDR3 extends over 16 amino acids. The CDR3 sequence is CASSSRDSRANYGYTF. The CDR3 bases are TGTGCCAGCAGCTCGCGGGACAGCAGAGCTAACTATGGCTACACCTTC.

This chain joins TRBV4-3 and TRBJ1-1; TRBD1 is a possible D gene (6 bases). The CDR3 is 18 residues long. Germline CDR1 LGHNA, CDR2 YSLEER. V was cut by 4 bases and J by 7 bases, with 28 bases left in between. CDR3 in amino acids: CASSRKYGAAGDHSEAFF. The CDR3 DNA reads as TGCGCCAGCAGCCGAAAGTACGGAGCGGCAGGGGACCACAGTGAAGCTTTCTTT.

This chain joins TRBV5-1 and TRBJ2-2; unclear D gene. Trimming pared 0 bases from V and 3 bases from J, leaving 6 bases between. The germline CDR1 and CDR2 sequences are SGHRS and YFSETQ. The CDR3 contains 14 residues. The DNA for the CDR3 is TGCGCCAGCAGCTTGGCCCCAGACACCGGGGAGCTGTTTTTT. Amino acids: CASSLAPDTGELFF.

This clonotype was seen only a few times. The CDR3 loop reads CASRYGRPTSYGYTF. The DNA for the CDR3 is TGTGCCAGCAGGTACGGACGGCCGACTTCCTATGGCTACACCTTC. This rearrangement joins TRBV12-3 or TRBV12-4 to TRBJ1-2; D call uncertain. Trimming took 6 bases from V and 4 from J, leaving 18 bases between them. This CDR3 comprises 15 residues.

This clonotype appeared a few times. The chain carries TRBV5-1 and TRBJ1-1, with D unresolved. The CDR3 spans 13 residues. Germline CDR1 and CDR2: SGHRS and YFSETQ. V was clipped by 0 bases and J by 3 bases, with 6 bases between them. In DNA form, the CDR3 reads TGCGCCAGCAGCTTGGCATTTCACACTGAAGCTTTCTTT. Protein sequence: CASSLAFHTEAFF.

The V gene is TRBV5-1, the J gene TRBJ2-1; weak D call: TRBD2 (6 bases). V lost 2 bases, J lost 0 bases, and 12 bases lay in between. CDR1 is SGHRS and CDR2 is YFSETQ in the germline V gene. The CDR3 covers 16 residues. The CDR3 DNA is TGCGCCAGCAGCTTCTCTAGCGCAAGCTCCTACAATGAGCAGTTCTTC. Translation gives CASSFSSASSYNEQFF.

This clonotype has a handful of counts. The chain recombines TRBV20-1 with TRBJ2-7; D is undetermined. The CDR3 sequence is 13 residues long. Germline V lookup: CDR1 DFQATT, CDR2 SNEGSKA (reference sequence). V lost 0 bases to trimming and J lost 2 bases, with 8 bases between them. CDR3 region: CSARDLETYEQYF. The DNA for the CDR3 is TGCAGTGCTAGAGATCTGGAAACCTACGAGCAGTACTTC.